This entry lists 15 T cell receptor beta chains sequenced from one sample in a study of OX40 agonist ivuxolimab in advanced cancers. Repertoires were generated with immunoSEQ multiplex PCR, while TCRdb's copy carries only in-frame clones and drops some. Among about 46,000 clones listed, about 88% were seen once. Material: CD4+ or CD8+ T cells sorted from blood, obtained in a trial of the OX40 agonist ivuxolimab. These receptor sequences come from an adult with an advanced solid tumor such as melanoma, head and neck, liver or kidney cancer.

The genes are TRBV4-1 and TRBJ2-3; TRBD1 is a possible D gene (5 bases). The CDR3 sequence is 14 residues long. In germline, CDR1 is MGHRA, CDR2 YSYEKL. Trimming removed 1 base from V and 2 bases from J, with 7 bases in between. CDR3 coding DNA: TGCGCCAGCAGCCAAGGGACATACACAGATACGCAGTATTTT. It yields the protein CASSQGTYTDTQYF.

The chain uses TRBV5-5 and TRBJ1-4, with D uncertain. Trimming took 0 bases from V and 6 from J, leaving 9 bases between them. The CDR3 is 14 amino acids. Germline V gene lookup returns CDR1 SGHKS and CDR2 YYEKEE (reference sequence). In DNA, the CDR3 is TGTGCCAGCAGCTTGGGTACAGAGCATGAAAAACTGTTTTTT. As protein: CASSLGTEHEKLFF.

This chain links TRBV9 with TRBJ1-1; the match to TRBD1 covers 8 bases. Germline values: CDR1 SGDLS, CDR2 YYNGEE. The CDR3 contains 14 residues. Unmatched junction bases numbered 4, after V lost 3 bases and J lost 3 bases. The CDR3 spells CASSGTGGHTEAFF. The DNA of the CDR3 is TGTGCCAGCAGCGGAACAGGGGGTCACACTGAAGCTTTCTTT.

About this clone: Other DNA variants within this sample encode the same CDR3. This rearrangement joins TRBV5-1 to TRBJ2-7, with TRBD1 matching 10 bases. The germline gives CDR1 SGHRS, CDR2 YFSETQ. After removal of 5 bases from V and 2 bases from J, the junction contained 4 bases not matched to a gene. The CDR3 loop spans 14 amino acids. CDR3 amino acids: CASSGGTGAYEQYF. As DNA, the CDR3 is TGCGCCAGCAGTGGCGGGACAGGGGCCTACGAGCAGTACTTC.

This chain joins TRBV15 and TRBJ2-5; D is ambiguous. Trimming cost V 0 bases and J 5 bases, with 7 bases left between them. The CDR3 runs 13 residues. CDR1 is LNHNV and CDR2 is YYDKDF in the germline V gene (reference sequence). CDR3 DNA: TGTGCCACCAGCAGAGATGGACCGGAGACCCAGTACTTC. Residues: CATSRDGPETQYF.

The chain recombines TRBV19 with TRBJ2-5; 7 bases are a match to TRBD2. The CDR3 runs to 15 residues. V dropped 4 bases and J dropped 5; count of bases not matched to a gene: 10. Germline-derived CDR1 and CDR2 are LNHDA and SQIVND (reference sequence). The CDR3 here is CASSRDGTTRETQYF. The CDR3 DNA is TGTGCCAGTAGTAGAGACGGGACTACGCGGGAGACCCAGTACTTC.

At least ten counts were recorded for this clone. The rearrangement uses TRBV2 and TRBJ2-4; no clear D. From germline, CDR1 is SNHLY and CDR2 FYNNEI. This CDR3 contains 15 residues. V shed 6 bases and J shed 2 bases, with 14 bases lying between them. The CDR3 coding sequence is TGTGCCAGCAGGACCCTGGCTGATACCAAAAACATTCAGTACTTC. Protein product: CASRTLADTKNIQYF.

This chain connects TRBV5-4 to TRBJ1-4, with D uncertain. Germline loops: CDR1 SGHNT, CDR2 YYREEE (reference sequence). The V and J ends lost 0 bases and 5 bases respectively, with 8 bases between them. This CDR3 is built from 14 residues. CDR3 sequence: CASSLEGFNEKLFF. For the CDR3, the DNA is TGTGCCAGCAGCTTGGAGGGTTTCAATGAAAAACTGTTTTTT.

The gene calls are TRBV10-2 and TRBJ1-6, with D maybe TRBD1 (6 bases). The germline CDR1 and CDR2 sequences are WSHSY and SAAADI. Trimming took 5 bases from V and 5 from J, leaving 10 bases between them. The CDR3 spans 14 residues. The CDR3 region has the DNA TGCGCCAGCAGTACAGGGTTTAATAATTCACCCCTCCACTTT. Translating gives CASSTGFNNSPLHF.

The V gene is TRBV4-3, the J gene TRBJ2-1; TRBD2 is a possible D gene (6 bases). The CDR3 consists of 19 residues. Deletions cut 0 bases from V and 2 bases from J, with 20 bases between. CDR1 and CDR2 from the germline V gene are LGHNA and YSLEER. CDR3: CASSQEVGNGSPPYNEQFF. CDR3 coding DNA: TGCGCCAGCAGCCAAGAAGTAGGGAACGGGAGCCCCCCCTACAATGAGCAGTTCTTC.

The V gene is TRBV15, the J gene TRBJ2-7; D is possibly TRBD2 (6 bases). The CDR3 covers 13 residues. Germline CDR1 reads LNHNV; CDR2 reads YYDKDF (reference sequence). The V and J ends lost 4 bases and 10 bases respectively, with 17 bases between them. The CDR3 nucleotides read TGTGCCACCAGCACCGGGGGAGTGAATAGACAGTACTTC. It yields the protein CATSTGGVNRQYF.

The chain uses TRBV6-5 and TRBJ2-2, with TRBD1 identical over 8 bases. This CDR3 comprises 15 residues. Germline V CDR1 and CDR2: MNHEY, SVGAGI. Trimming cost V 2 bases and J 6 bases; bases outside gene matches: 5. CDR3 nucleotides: TGTGCCAGCAGTTACAGCAGGGGGCGAGCCGGGGAGCTGTTTTTT. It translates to CASSYSRGRAGELFF.

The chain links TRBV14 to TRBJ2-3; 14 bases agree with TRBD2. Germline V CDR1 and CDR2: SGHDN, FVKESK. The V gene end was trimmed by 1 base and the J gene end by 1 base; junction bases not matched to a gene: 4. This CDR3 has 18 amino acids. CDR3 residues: CASSQGGLAGDRTDTQYF. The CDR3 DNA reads TGTGCCAGCAGCCAAGGGGGACTAGCGGGGGATCGCACAGATACGCAGTATTTT.

In DNA form, the CDR3 reads TGTGCCAGCAGTTTAATCCGGTTCACAGATACGCAGTATTTT. Translated: CASSLIRFTDTQYF. The V call is TRBV27, the J call TRBJ2-3, with D hard to call. Germline V lookup: CDR1 MNHEY, CDR2 SMNVEV (reference sequence). V dropped 2 bases and J dropped 2 bases, with 8 bases sitting between them. The CDR3 loop spans 14 amino acids.

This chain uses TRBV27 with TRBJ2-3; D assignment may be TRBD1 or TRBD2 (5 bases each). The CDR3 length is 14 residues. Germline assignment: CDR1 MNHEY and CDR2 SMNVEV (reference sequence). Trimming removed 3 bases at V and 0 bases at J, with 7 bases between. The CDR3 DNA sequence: TGTGCCAGCAGTTTTGGGGACAGCACAGATACGCAGTATTTT. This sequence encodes CASSFGDSTDTQYF.